The following is a T cell receptor beta chain sequence with its context. Its antigen is currently unknown. The sample is drawn from a study of Ad26.COV2.S vaccination and SARS-CoV-2 variants. Turning to the study itself: The study gave Ad26.COV2.S intramuscularly, once or twice 56 days apart. General study results and limits: Non-spike TCR breadth was similar in vaccine and placebo recipients.

Documented treatment: about 20 received Ad26.COV2.S at low or high dose, single or two shots; roughly five received placebo; per-sample allocation not given. Sampling occurred on day 63 after the first vaccine or placebo injection. Donor was an adult aged 18-55 years in Boston. CDR1 and CDR2 (germline): SGHTA, FQGTGA. Trimming removed 4 bases from V and 4 bases from J, with 13 bases in between. The CDR3 runs 14 residues. Measured with immunoSEQ multiplex PCR; TCRdb has only the in-frame clones, and not every one. The sample yields more than 300,000 clones, just over 85% seen once. This clonotype was sampled from a person between 18 and 60 years old who received the Ad26.COV2.S COVID-19 vaccine or a placebo. This chain connects TRBV7-3 to TRBJ2-5; D possibly corresponds to TRBD2 (6 bases). The sample was peripheral blood, taken in a trial of Ad26.COV2.S vaccine versus placebo. In DNA form, the CDR3 reads TGTGCCAGCAGCTCACCCTCGGAGGGAGAGACCCAGTACTTC. Amino acids: CASSSPSEGETQYF.